What follows is one T cell receptor (beta chain) and its context. This clone was observed a single time. What this receptor recognizes is not known. The sample holds no much larger clone one base away, and base qualities are not on file. The entry originates in a study of T cells in localized non-small cell lung cancer (TCRdb year 2020). Broadly, across the study: The study analyzed T cell repertoires of hundreds of early-stage NSCLC patients, comparing tumors and uninvolved tumor-adjacent lungs. The cohort consisted of approximately 240 treatment-naive NSCLC patients whose localized lung tumors had been resected. NSCLC patients had a mean age of roughly 69 years, and around 130 were male and around 110 female.

Overall results and qualifications from the work: A median of about 53 of the top 100 tumor clones were detected in paired uninvolved adjacent lung, and under 30 of these tumor clones were also found among the top 100 clones of the paired uninvolved adjacent lung. Because of the exploratory design, TCR variables were selected using unadjusted p-values without false-discovery rate correction. Longer overall survival was associated with higher T cell density in blood, whereas shorter survival was associated with higher clonality in adjacent lung. Uninvolved tumor-adjacent lung showed the highest T cell clonality, higher than tumor, which suggests more focused antigenic responses in the uninvolved tumor-adjacent lung. Because multi-region sequencing of the tumors was not done, intratumor heterogeneity could not be ruled out.

At diagnosis, peripheral blood, uninvolved tumor-adjacent lung and tumor were collected and stored as a combination of fresh-frozen and FFPE material. For TCR repertoire profiling, blood samples were analyzed as peripheral blood mononuclear cells. The trim is 0 bases for V and 9 bases for J, with a gap of 17 bases between the germline ends. The CDR3 goes from the cysteine to the phenylalanine over 15 residues. CDR3 DNA only is kept here, 45 bases in frame from base 1. The germline V gene specifies MNHEY as CDR1 and SVGAGI as CDR2. TCR beta CDR3 regions were sequenced from DNA using the immunoSEQ Assay. In the paper's pipeline: To compute T cell density, TCR beta template counts were normalized to usable DNA, which was estimated by amplifying housekeeping genes. The preseqR package was used to estimate richness by extrapolating to 400,000 templates for PBMC samples and to 120,000 templates for tissue samples. Clonality was calculated as one minus Pielou's evenness. Differential abundance testing on productive amino-acid clonotypes, with a minimum total count of 5 and an alpha of 0.1, was used to identify tissue-enriched TCRs. The Jaccard Index and the Morisita Overlap Index were used to measure how much the repertoires overlapped between compartments. GLIPH grouped TCR beta CDR3s together with public tetramer-defined viral CDR3s, and a viral motif had to include at least three viral sequences and show V-gene enrichment. Imported from immuneACCESS, the table was reduced by TCRdb to in-frame sequences with V and J called. These copies leave out some clones; in studies compared against another copy, an unresolved V gene accounts for under half, and the cause of the remainder is not known. V, J and clone size were drawn from that table, and D and trimming were deduced from the DNA. The sample yields under 15,000 clones; approximately 81% were counted once. 22% of the sample is held by the ten biggest clonotypes.

The chain is made from TRBV6-5 and TRBJ2-5, with an unclear D gene assignment. The sequence was collected from a male donor older than 55 with stage I lung adenocarcinoma. This material consisted of peripheral blood, taken before any cancer treatment. The DNA reads TGTGCCAGCAGTTACTCGAAAGAACTCGGTGGGGCCCAGTACTTC. This gives the protein CASSYSKELGGAQYF.